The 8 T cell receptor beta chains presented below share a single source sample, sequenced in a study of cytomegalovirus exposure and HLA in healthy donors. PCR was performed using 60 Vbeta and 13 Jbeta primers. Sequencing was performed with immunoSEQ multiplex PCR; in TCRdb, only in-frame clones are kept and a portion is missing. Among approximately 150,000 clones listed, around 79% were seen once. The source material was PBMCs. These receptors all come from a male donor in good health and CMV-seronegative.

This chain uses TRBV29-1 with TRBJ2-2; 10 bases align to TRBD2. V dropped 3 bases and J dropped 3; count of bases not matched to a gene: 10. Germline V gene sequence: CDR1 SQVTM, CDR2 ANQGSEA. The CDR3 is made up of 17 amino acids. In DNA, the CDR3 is TGCAGCGTTGAGGGCCTAGCGGGAGCTTCGGACACCGGGGAGCTGTTTTTT. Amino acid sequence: CSVEGLAGASDTGELFF.

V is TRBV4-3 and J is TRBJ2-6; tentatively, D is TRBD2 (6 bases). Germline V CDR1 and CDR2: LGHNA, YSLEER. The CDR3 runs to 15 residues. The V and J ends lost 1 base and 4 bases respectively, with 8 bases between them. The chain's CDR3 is CASSQGDWGANVLTF. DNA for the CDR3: TGCGCCAGCAGCCAAGGGGACTGGGGGGCCAACGTCCTGACTTTC.

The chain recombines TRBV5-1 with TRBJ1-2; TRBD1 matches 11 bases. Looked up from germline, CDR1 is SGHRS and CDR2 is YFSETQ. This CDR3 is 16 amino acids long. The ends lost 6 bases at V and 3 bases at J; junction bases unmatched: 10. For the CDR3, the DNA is TGCGCCAGCACTCGGGACAGGGGGACTAGTGACTATGGCTACACCTTC. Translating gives CASTRDRGTSDYGYTF.

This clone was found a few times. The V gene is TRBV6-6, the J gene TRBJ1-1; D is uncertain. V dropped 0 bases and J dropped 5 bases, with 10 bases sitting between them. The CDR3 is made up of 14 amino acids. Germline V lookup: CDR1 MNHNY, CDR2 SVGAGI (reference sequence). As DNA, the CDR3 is TGTGCCAGCAGTTACTCGTCCGGGGTAACTGAAGCTTTCTTT. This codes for CASSYSSGVTEAFF.

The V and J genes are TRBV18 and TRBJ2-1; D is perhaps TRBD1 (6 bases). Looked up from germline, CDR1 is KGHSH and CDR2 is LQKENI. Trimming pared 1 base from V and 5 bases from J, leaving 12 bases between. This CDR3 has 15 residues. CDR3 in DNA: TGTGCCAGCTCACCACGGCTAGCAGGGGACAATGAGCAGTTCTTC. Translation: CASSPRLAGDNEQFF.

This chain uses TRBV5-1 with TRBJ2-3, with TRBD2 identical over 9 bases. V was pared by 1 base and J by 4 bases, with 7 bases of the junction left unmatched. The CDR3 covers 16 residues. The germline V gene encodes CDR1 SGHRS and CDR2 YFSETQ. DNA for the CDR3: TGCGCCAGCAGCTTGTTTCCGGTAGCGGGAGCAGATACGCAGTATTTT. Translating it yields CASSLFPVAGADTQYF.

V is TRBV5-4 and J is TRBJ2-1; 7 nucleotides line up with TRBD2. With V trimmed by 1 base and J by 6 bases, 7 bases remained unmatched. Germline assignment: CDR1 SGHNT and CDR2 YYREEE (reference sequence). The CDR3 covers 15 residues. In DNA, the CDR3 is TGTGCCAGCAGCTTGCCCGCCCCGGGAGGCAATGAGCAGTTCTTC. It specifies CASSLPAPGGNEQFF.

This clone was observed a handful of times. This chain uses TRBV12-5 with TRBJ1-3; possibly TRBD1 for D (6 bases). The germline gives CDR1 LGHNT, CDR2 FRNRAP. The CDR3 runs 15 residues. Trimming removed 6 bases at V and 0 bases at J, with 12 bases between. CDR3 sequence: CASGQTGFSGNTIYF. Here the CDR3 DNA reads TGTGCTAGTGGCCAAACAGGGTTCTCTGGAAACACCATATATTTT.